A single sample is the source of the 10 T cell receptor beta chains below, sequenced in a study of blood T cell repertoires in COVID-19. Method: immunoSEQ multiplex PCR; TCRdb's copy keeps in-frame clones and lacks some. The sample consists of 150,000 to 200,000 clones, 85% to 90% of them appearing once. Input material: peripheral blood. The receptor set was obtained from a man aged 35 to 55 with active or convalescent COVID-19.

V usage is TRBV7-2 and J usage is TRBJ1-3, with D tentatively TRBD1 (5 bases). Germline assignment: CDR1 SGHTA and CDR2 FQGNSA. This CDR3 spans 17 amino acids. Trimming shortened V by 2 bases and J by 1 base, and 15 bases separated the two germline ends. CDR3 sequence (DNA): TGTGCCAGCAGCTTATTCGACAGACCGCCATCTGGAAACACCATATATTTT. Encoded protein: CASSLFDRPPSGNTIYF.

This chain joins TRBV5-1 and TRBJ2-1, with 8 bases identical to TRBD2. The germline gives CDR1 SGHRS, CDR2 YFSETQ. The trim removed 2 bases at V and 6 bases at J, leaving 4 bases unmatched. The CDR3 runs to 14 residues. The CDR3 loop is CASSFTTSGNEQFF. Written as DNA, the CDR3 is TGCGCCAGCAGCTTTACTACTAGCGGCAATGAGCAGTTCTTC.

This clone was seen only a few times. The chain employs TRBV4-2 and TRBJ2-2, with D uncertain. V shed 1 base and J shed 4 bases, with 7 bases lying between them. Germline V CDR1 and CDR2: LGHNA, YNFKEQ. The CDR3 has 14 amino acids. In DNA, the CDR3 is TGTGCCAGCAGCCAAGCGGGTTCCACCGGGGAGCTGTTTTTT. Residues: CASSQAGSTGELFF.

The chain combines TRBV27 with TRBJ1-6; 9 nucleotides agree with TRBD1. Germline CDR1 is MNHEY and CDR2 is SMNVEV (reference sequence). With V trimmed by 3 bases and J by 9 bases, 6 bases remained unmatched. There are 15 residues in the CDR3. CDR3 sequence reads: CASSLQGQGSSPLHF. The CDR3 region has the DNA TGTGCCAGCAGTTTGCAGGGACAGGGTTCTTCACCCCTCCACTTT.

V usage is TRBV2 and J usage is TRBJ2-1; TRBD2 might be the D (5 bases). Trimming removed 8 bases from V and 12 bases from J, with 17 bases in between. The CDR3 has 12 amino acids. Germline CDR1 reads SNHLY; CDR2 reads FYNNEI. CDR3 in DNA: TGTGCCAGCCGTGGCGACCAGAGCGGGCAGTTCTTC. It translates to CASRGDQSGQFF.

The chain links TRBV5-6 to TRBJ2-3; TRBD2 might be the D (6 bases). CDR1 and CDR2 (germline): SGHDT, YYEEEE. The CDR3 loop spans 17 amino acids. The germline V and J ends were trimmed by 4 bases and 2 bases, with 20 bases remaining between them. CDR3 residues: CASSRGRRGAYTDTQYF. The CDR3 DNA follows: TGTGCCAGCAGCCGGGGGAGGAGAGGGGCGTACACAGATACGCAGTATTTT.

Comment on this clone: The junction departs from the called germline gene at one end, perhaps through a read error. The chain combines TRBV3-1 (or the pseudogene TRBV3-2) with TRBJ1-2; D remains ambiguous. The V gene's germline CDR1 is LGHDT and CDR2 YNNKEL (reference sequence). The CDR3 runs 13 residues. CDR3: CASSQDGGSLLSF. The CDR3 bases are TGTGCCAGCAGCCAAGATGGAGGCAGCCTACTATCTTTC.

This chain links TRBV19 with TRBJ1-2; possible D gene TRBD1, 5 bases. Germline values: CDR1 LNHDA, CDR2 SQIVND (reference sequence). CDR3 size: 14 residues. V was pared by 4 bases and J by 3 bases, with 12 bases between. The CDR3 coding sequence is TGTGCCAGTAGTACCGGGAGGGGCGACTATGGCTACACCTTC. Translated, it gives CASSTGRGDYGYTF.

The V call is TRBV2, the J call TRBJ1-5; weak D call: TRBD1 (6 bases). V lost 2 bases and J lost 11, with 19 bases in between. CDR3 length equals 15 residues. CDR1 and CDR2 from the germline V gene are SNHLY and FYNNEI. The CDR3 region has the DNA TGTGCCAGCAGTGAAAGCGCGACAGGAGCACTGACCCAGCATTTT. This sequence encodes CASSESATGALTQHF.

This chain links TRBV19 with TRBJ2-1; 7 bases align to TRBD2. CDR1 is LNHDA and CDR2 is SQIVND in the germline V gene (reference sequence). The CDR3 has 16 residues. Losses at the gene ends were 3 bases for V and 4 bases for J; bases not matched to a gene: 9. The DNA for the CDR3 is TGTGCCAGTAGTATTGTTAAGCTAGCGGAATACAATGAGCAGTTCTTC. Translation gives CASSIVKLAEYNEQFF.